A selection of T cell receptor beta chains follows, all from one sample in a study of CD8 T cells in Susac syndrome. MiXCR, run by TCRdb on the immunoSEQ multiplex PCR reads, gives a single entry per CDR3 protein. The table records about 200,000 distinct CDR3 sequences, more than 90% of them present only once. Sequencing was done on a sample of CD4+ T cells from PBMCs. All receptors derive from a human donor with multiple sclerosis. Both conserved end residues are part of each CDR3. The D gene is left open where the match is weak. Expanded clones are given a class, and other clones once, few, many or no size at all.

v_gene: TRBV29-1; d_gene: .; j_gene: TRBJ1-1; abundance: once; CDR3nt: TGCAGCGTTGTGGGCTCAGGCACTGAAGCTTTCTTT; CDR3aa: CSVVGSGTEAFF
v_gene: TRBV12-3/TRBV12-4; d_gene: TRBD2; j_gene: TRBJ2-3; abundance: .; CDR3nt: TGTGCCAGCAGAGGGACTAGCGGGGGTTCCACAGATACGCAGTATTTT; CDR3aa: CASRGTSGGSTDTQYF
v_gene: TRBV3-1; d_gene: TRBD2; j_gene: TRBJ2-2; abundance: .; CDR3nt: TGTGCCAGCAAACGACTAGCGGGAGGTGCCGGGGAGCTGTTTTTT; CDR3aa: CASKRLAGGAGELFF
v_gene: TRBV29-1; d_gene: TRBD1; j_gene: TRBJ1-1; abundance: .; CDR3nt: TGCAGCGCCGGAGGACAGGGGCCTGAAGCTTTCTTT; CDR3aa: CSAGGQGPEAFF
v_gene: TRBV30; d_gene: .; j_gene: TRBJ1-1; abundance: few; CDR3nt: TGTGCCTGGAGTTCTCTGGTGGGCACTGAAGCTTTCTTT; CDR3aa: CAWSSLVGTEAFF
v_gene: TRBV25-1; d_gene: .; j_gene: TRBJ2-5; abundance: .; CDR3nt: TGTGCCACCTCGGGTTCCCCGATAGAGACCCAGTACTTC; CDR3aa: CATSGSPIETQYF
v_gene: TRBV6-6; d_gene: .; j_gene: TRBJ1-2; abundance: .; CDR3nt: TGTGCCAGCAGTTACGGGGGAGACTATGGCTACACCTTC; CDR3aa: CASSYGGDYGYTF
v_gene: TRBV7-9; d_gene: .; j_gene: TRBJ1-2; abundance: .; CDR3nt: TGTGCCAGCAGCGGTGAGACTGGCTACACCTTC; CDR3aa: CASSGETGYTF
v_gene: TRBV7-8; d_gene: .; j_gene: TRBJ1-6; abundance: .; CDR3nt: TGTGCCAGCACCTCAGGGATGCGAGATTCACCCCTCCACTTT; CDR3aa: CASTSGMRDSPLHF
v_gene: TRBV2; d_gene: .; j_gene: TRBJ1-1; abundance: .; CDR3nt: TGTGCCAGCGGCGCGTCAGAGACCTTCAACACTGAAGCTTTCTTT; CDR3aa: CASGASETFNTEAFF
v_gene: TRBV12-3/TRBV12-4; d_gene: .; j_gene: TRBJ2-7; abundance: .; CDR3nt: TGTGCCAGCAGTGCCGGGACCGCGCGTTTGGAGCAGTACTTC; CDR3aa: CASSAGTARLEQYF
v_gene: TRBV29-1; d_gene: .; j_gene: TRBJ2-7; abundance: once; CDR3nt: TGCAGCGTTGAGGGGCTGGAGCGTAGCGAGCAGTACTTC; CDR3aa: CSVEGLERSEQYF
v_gene: TRBV12-3/TRBV12-4; d_gene: .; j_gene: TRBJ2-1; abundance: .; CDR3nt: TGTGCCAGCACAGGGAGATATCGGGTGAGCTCCTACAATGAGCAGTTCTTC; CDR3aa: CASTGRYRVSSYNEQFF
v_gene: TRBV20-1; d_gene: .; j_gene: TRBJ1-1; abundance: .; CDR3nt: TGCAGTGCTAGAGATCCCTACACTGAAGCTTTCTTT; CDR3aa: CSARDPYTEAFF
v_gene: TRBV2; d_gene: TRBD2; j_gene: TRBJ2-1; abundance: .; CDR3nt: TGTGCCAGCAGCCCTACCACCATAGCGGGAGGGATCTTC; CDR3aa: CASSPTTIAGGIF
v_gene: TRBV12-3/TRBV12-4; d_gene: TRBD1; j_gene: TRBJ2-1; abundance: .; CDR3nt: TGTGCCAGCACCCCGGACAGGGTCTACAATGAGCAGTTCTTC; CDR3aa: CASTPDRVYNEQFF
v_gene: TRBV29-1; d_gene: TRBD1; j_gene: TRBJ2-5; abundance: .; CDR3nt: TGCAGCGTTGAACCCGGACAGGGGGAGGGAGAGACCCAGTACTTC; CDR3aa: CSVEPGQGEGETQYF
v_gene: TRBV29-1; d_gene: TRBD1; j_gene: TRBJ2-3; abundance: .; CDR3nt: TGCAGCGTCACCAACAGGGGTAGTACAGATACGCAGTATTTT; CDR3aa: CSVTNRGSTDTQYF
v_gene: TRBV9; d_gene: TRBD2; j_gene: TRBJ2-7; abundance: .; CDR3nt: TGTGCCAGCAGCGTAGCGGGAGGGCCCTACTACGAGCAGTACTTC; CDR3aa: CASSVAGGPYYEQYF
v_gene: TRBV19; d_gene: .; j_gene: TRBJ1-5; abundance: .; CDR3nt: TGTGCCAGTAGTATCGGGCAGGGCGGTCAGCCCCAGCATTTT; CDR3aa: CASSIGQGGQPQHF
v_gene: TRBV25-1; d_gene: .; j_gene: TRBJ1-1; abundance: .; CDR3nt: TGTGCCAGCAGTGAAACGGGGGAGGCTGAAGCTTTCTTT; CDR3aa: CASSETGEAEAFF
v_gene: TRBV5-6; d_gene: .; j_gene: TRBJ2-5; abundance: .; CDR3nt: TGTGCCAGCAGCTCGACGGACAGCCAAGAGACCCAGTACTTC; CDR3aa: CASSSTDSQETQYF
v_gene: TRBV2; d_gene: .; j_gene: TRBJ2-7; abundance: .; CDR3nt: TGTGCCAGCAGTGACGGCAGGACCTACTACGAGCAGTACTTC; CDR3aa: CASSDGRTYYEQYF
v_gene: TRBV2; d_gene: .; j_gene: TRBJ1-4; abundance: .; CDR3nt: TGTGCCAGACAGTACAGGGTAGGAGGGGAAAAACTGTTTTTT; CDR3aa: CARQYRVGGEKLFF
v_gene: TRBV5-1; d_gene: .; j_gene: TRBJ2-5; abundance: .; CDR3nt: TGCGCCAGCAGCTTGAGAGCCCGAGAGACCCAGTACTTC; CDR3aa: CASSLRARETQYF
v_gene: TRBV9; d_gene: .; j_gene: TRBJ1-5; abundance: .; CDR3nt: TGTGCCAGCAGCGTAGAAGGAGCCTCAAATCAGCCCCAGCATTTT; CDR3aa: CASSVEGASNQPQHF
v_gene: TRBV5-6; d_gene: .; j_gene: TRBJ2-4; abundance: .; CDR3nt: TGTGCCAGCAGCCCCCCTGATGAGGGGAGGAACATTCAGTACTTC; CDR3aa: CASSPPDEGRNIQYF
v_gene: TRBV30; d_gene: TRBD2; j_gene: TRBJ2-5; abundance: .; CDR3nt: TGTGCCTTTAGCGGGGGGGCTGAGACCCAGTACTTC; CDR3aa: CAFSGGAETQYF
v_gene: TRBV30; d_gene: .; j_gene: TRBJ1-2; abundance: .; CDR3nt: TGTACCTGCGTGGAATCTAACTATGGCTACACCTTC; CDR3aa: CTCVESNYGYTF
v_gene: TRBV7-8; d_gene: TRBD1; j_gene: TRBJ2-5; abundance: .; CDR3nt: TGTGCCATTACTGGGACAGGGCCAATCTTCGGGGAGACCCAGTACTTC; CDR3aa: CAITGTGPIFGETQYF
v_gene: TRBV15; d_gene: .; j_gene: TRBJ2-5; abundance: .; CDR3nt: TGTGCCACCAGCAGAGATTCGGCAGGCGTAATCCAAGAGACCCAGTACTTC; CDR3aa: CATSRDSAGVIQETQYF
v_gene: TRBV7-8; d_gene: .; j_gene: TRBJ2-3; abundance: .; CDR3nt: TGTGCCAGCAGAAGACAGCCCCAGGGGGATACGCAGTATTTT; CDR3aa: CASRRQPQGDTQYF
v_gene: TRBV6-6; d_gene: TRBD1; j_gene: TRBJ1-5; abundance: .; CDR3nt: TGTGCCAGTAGACAGGGGGTTAAGATGCGGCAGCCCCAGCATTTT; CDR3aa: CASRQGVKMRQPQHF
v_gene: TRBV19; d_gene: .; j_gene: TRBJ2-3; abundance: .; CDR3nt: TGTGCCAGTACCCTCCGGACGAGTCGGGATACGCAGTATTTT; CDR3aa: CASTLRTSRDTQYF
v_gene: TRBV30; d_gene: .; j_gene: TRBJ2-7; abundance: few; CDR3nt: TGTGCCTGGAGTGTACTGGGCGTCGGGTACGAGCAGTACTTC; CDR3aa: CAWSVLGVGYEQYF
v_gene: TRBV7-8; d_gene: .; j_gene: TRBJ2-7; abundance: .; CDR3nt: TGTGCCAGCAGTGTCGGATCTCGGCAGTACTTC; CDR3aa: CASSVGSRQYF
v_gene: TRBV18; d_gene: .; j_gene: TRBJ2-7; abundance: .; CDR3nt: TGTGCCAGCTCACCAGGATTTGGACAGCCCTACGAGCAGTACTTC; CDR3aa: CASSPGFGQPYEQYF
v_gene: TRBV12-3/TRBV12-4; d_gene: TRBD1; j_gene: TRBJ1-1; abundance: .; CDR3nt: TGTGCCAGCAGGATACAGGGGACAGACACTGAAGCTTTCTTT; CDR3aa: CASRIQGTDTEAFF
v_gene: TRBV11-2; d_gene: .; j_gene: TRBJ2-3; abundance: .; CDR3nt: TGTGCCAGCAGCGGACGGGGCGGGTCGCTAGCCGCAGATACGCAGTATTTT; CDR3aa: CASSGRGGSLAADTQYF
v_gene: TRBV30; d_gene: TRBD2; j_gene: TRBJ2-1; abundance: .; CDR3nt: TGTGCCTGGGGTGGACTAGCGGGAGCCTACAATGAGCAGTTCTTC; CDR3aa: CAWGGLAGAYNEQFF
v_gene: TRBV3-1; d_gene: .; j_gene: TRBJ2-1; abundance: .; CDR3nt: TGTGCCAGCAGCCCCGGACTTATACATCACCTCTACAATGAGCAGTTCTTC; CDR3aa: CASSPGLIHHLYNEQFF
v_gene: TRBV30; d_gene: TRBD1; j_gene: TRBJ1-3; abundance: .; CDR3nt: TGTGCCTGGAGCGGACAGGGACTATCTGGAAACACCATATATTTT; CDR3aa: CAWSGQGLSGNTIYF